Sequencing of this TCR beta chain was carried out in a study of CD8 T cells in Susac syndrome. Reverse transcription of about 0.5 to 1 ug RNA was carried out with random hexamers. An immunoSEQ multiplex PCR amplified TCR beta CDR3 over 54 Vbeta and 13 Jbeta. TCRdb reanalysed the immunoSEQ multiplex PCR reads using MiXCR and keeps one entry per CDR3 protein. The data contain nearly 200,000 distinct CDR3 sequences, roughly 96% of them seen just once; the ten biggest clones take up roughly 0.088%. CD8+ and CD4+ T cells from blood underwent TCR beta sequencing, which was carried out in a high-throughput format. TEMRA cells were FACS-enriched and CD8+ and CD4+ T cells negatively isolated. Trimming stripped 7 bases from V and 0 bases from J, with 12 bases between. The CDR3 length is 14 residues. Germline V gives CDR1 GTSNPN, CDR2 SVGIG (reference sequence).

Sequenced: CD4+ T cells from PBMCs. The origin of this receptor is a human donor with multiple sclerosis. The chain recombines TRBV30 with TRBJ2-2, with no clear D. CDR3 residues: CAFILVANTGELFF. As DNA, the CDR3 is TGTGCCTTTATCCTGGTGGCGAACACCGGGGAGCTGTTTTTT.